Listed below are T cell receptor beta chains from one sample, sequenced in a study of blood T cell repertoires in COVID-19. Assay used: immunoSEQ multiplex PCR; TCRdb lists only in-frame clones, some missing. The table lists some 260,000 clones, 80% to 90% of them singletons. Sequenced sample: PBMCs or T cells enriched from blood (not recorded which). The receptors come from a man in his forties who had recovered from COVID-19. CDR3s include the opening cysteine and the closing phenylalanine or tryptophan. A D gene is named only where the DNA matches it firmly. Rows may omit the clone size; those that give it use once, few, many or a size class.

j_call	v_call	d_call	clone_size	cdr3_aa	cdr3_nt
TRBJ2-1	TRBV19	-	once	CASSQTGTPDNEQFF	TGTGCCAGTAGTCAGACCGGGACTCCGGACAATGAGCAGTTCTTC
TRBJ2-1	TRBV7-9	-	-	CASSLAGEGTGEQFF	TGTGCCAGCAGCTTAGCCGGGGAGGGGACAGGCGAGCAGTTCTTC
TRBJ2-2	TRBV11-2	TRBD1	-	CASSPGQGIGELFF	TGTGCCAGCAGCCCGGGACAGGGTATCGGGGAGCTGTTTTTT
TRBJ2-1	TRBV21-1	-	few	CASSKNILGQRKFF	TGTGCCAGCAGCAAAAACATTTTGGGCCAACGGAAGTTCTTC
TRBJ1-6	TRBV6-5	TRBD1	many	CASSLGTAYNSPLHF	TGTGCCAGCAGTCTCGGGACAGCTTATAATTCACCCCTCCACTTT
TRBJ1-2	TRBV7-2	-	-	CASSLVGQYGYTF	TGTGCCAGCAGCTTAGTGGGACAATATGGCTACACCTTC
TRBJ1-1	TRBV28	TRBD1	-	CASRQGGAATEAFF	TGTGCCAGCAGACAGGGGGGCGCGGCCACTGAAGCTTTCTTT
TRBJ2-5	TRBV7-2	-	-	CASSRVGWETQYF	TGTGCCAGCAGCCGCGTCGGTTGGGAGACCCAGTACTTC
TRBJ1-1	TRBV7-3	-	-	CASSLSGGDTEAFF	TGTGCCAGCAGCTTATCAGGAGGGGACACTGAAGCTTTCTTT
TRBJ1-2	TRBV5-1	-	-	CASSLNKGVGYGYTF	TGCGCCAGCAGCTTGAATAAGGGGGTCGGCTATGGCTACACCTTC
TRBJ1-5	TRBV19	-	-	CASSLEGGGNQPQHF	TGTGCCAGTAGCCTTGAGGGCGGAGGCAATCAGCCCCAGCATTTT
TRBJ2-1	TRBV28	-	few	CASVNAGQYRNEQFF	TGTGCCTCCGTAAACGCAGGGCAATATAGGAATGAGCAGTTCTTC
TRBJ2-3	TRBV7-3	TRBD2	-	CASSPTSGFTDTQYF	TGTGCCAGCAGCCCGACTAGCGGGTTCACAGATACGCAGTATTTT
TRBJ1-5	TRBV19	-	-	CASSRDSGNQPQHF	TGTGCCAGTAGCCGGGACTCCGGGAATCAGCCCCAGCATTTT
TRBJ2-1	TRBV14	TRBD2	few	CASSQLAGGDFNEQFF	TGTGCCAGCAGCCAGTTAGCGGGAGGGGATTTTAATGAGCAGTTCTTC
TRBJ2-3	TRBV6-4	-	-	CASSDSRRGGTDTQYF	TGTGCCAGCAGTGACTCGAGGCGCGGGGGCACAGATACGCAGTATTTT
TRBJ2-2	TRBV7-6	TRBD2	-	CASSSYSTSGNTGELFF	TGTGCCAGCAGCTCCTACTCGACTAGCGGGAACACCGGGGAGCTGTTTTTT
TRBJ1-4	TRBV10-3	-	-	CAISESGLREKLFF	TGTGCCATCAGTGAATCAGGACTCAGAGAAAAACTGTTTTTT
TRBJ2-1	TRBV5-4	-	-	CASSLEGGAHEQFF	TGTGCCAGCAGCTTGGAAGGGGGGGCCCATGAGCAGTTCTTC
TRBJ2-1	TRBV18	TRBD1	-	CASSLGQGRNNEQFF	TGTGCCAGCTCGCTAGGACAGGGGAGGAACAATGAGCAGTTCTTC
TRBJ1-4	TRBV27	TRBD1	-	CASSVLDRDEKLFF	TGTGCCAGCAGTGTTTTGGACAGGGATGAAAAACTGTTTTTT
TRBJ1-1	TRBV29-1	TRBD1	-	CSVEEDLRGAEAFF	TGCAGCGTTGAAGAGGACCTCAGGGGGGCTGAAGCTTTCTTT
TRBJ1-1	TRBV5-1	TRBD1	many	CASTRTGMNTEAFF	TGCGCCAGTACTAGGACAGGCATGAACACTGAAGCTTTCTTT
TRBJ1-2	TRBV7-2	-	-	CASTLPSDYGYTF	TGTGCCAGCACCCTGCCCTCGGACTATGGCTACACCTTC
TRBJ2-1	TRBV6-2/TRBV6-3	-	-	CASSYSREQFF	TGTGCCAGCAGTTACTCTAGAGAGCAGTTCTTC
TRBJ1-1	TRBV28	-	-	CASSSARTGNTEAFF	TGTGCCAGCAGTTCAGCCCGTACGGGTAACACTGAAGCTTTCTTT
TRBJ2-7	TRBV6-1	-	-	CASSVQGYEQYF	TGTGCCAGCAGTGTACAGGGCTACGAGCAGTACTTC
TRBJ1-2	TRBV18	-	-	CASSPVFLTGNPLGGYTF	TGTGCCAGCTCACCGGTTTTCCTCACAGGGAACCCTTTAGGCGGCTACACCTTC
TRBJ1-2	TRBV2	TRBD1	few	CASRGTGQGGYTF	TGTGCCAGCAGGGGGACAGGCCAAGGAGGCTACACCTTC
TRBJ2-3	TRBV18	-	-	CASSPLRTDTQYF	TGTGCCAGCTCACCCCTTCGCACAGATACGCAGTATTTT
TRBJ2-3	TRBV6-5	-	-	CASSYHGGTTDTQYF	TGTGCCAGCAGTTACCATGGGGGGACGACAGATACGCAGTATTTT
TRBJ2-2	TRBV7-3	TRBD1	-	CASSFGTGGPSNTGELFF	TGTGCCAGCAGCTTTGGGACAGGGGGTCCATCGAACACCGGGGAGCTGTTTTTT
TRBJ2-1	TRBV6-4	TRBD1	-	CASSEGGQAYNEQFF	TGTGCCAGCAGTGAGGGGGGACAGGCTTACAATGAGCAGTTCTTC
TRBJ1-4	TRBV19	TRBD1	-	CASSFGQGRINEKLFF	TGTGCCAGTAGTTTCGGACAGGGTCGGATTAATGAAAAACTGTTTTTT
TRBJ1-2	TRBV7-9	-	-	CASSTRPQGGYGYTF	TGTGCCAGCAGCACAAGACCCCAGGGCGGATATGGCTACACCTTC
TRBJ2-5	TRBV27	TRBD2	-	CASSFKAAGQTQYF	TGTGCCAGCAGTTTTAAGGCAGCGGGACAGACCCAGTACTTC
TRBJ2-5	TRBV7-3	-	few	CASSPSGIQETQYF	TGTGCCAGCAGCCCCTCAGGGATCCAAGAGACCCAGTACTTC
TRBJ2-1	TRBV7-9	TRBD2	-	CASSAGTSGGNEQFF	TGTGCCAGCAGCGCAGGGACTAGCGGGGGGAATGAGCAGTTCTTC